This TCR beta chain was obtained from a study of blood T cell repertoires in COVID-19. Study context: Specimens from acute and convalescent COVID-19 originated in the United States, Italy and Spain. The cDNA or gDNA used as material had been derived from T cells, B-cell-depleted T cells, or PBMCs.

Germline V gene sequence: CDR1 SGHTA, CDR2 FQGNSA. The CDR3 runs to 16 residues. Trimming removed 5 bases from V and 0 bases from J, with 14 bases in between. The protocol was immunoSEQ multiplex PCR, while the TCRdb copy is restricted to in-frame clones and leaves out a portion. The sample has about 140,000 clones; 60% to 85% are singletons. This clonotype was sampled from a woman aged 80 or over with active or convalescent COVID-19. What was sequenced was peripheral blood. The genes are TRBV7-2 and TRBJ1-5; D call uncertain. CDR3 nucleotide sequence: TGTGCCAGCAGCACCCAGAGGGCTGGTAGCAATCAGCCCCAGCATTTT. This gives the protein CASSTQRAGSNQPQHF.